The 28 T cell receptor beta chains in this list originate from one sample, sequenced in a study of T cell responses to AZD1222 COVID-19 vaccine. Sequenced by immunoSEQ multiplex PCR; TCRdb stores in-frame clones only, minus some. The sample lists approximately 150,000 clones, 90% occurring once. The sequences come from peripheral blood, collected 28 days after the second AZD1222 dose. These receptors came from an adult who received the AZD1222 COVID-19 vaccine.

The gene calls are TRBV24-1 and TRBJ2-3; TRBD2 is a possible D gene (6 bases). Deletions cut 8 bases from V and 1 base from J, with 15 bases between. The CDR3 contains 15 residues. The germline CDR1 and CDR2 sequences are KGHDR and SFDVKD. The CDR3 here is CATKRAGGGTDTQYF. The CDR3 DNA reads TGTGCCACCAAACGAGCGGGTGGGGGCACAGATACGCAGTATTTT.

This clone was found once. This chain joins TRBV6-5 and TRBJ2-1; either TRBD1 or TRBD2 may supply D (6 bases each). Germline V gene data show CDR1 as MNHEY and CDR2 as SVGAGI. The CDR3 sequence is 15 residues long. V was shortened by 6 bases and J by 7 bases, with 19 bases between the two germline ends. CDR3 nucleotides: TGTGCCAGCAGCTCGTGGGGGGCCCCTAGAAATGAGCAGTTCTTC. It translates to CASSSWGAPRNEQFF.

This clone has a single count. This chain links TRBV10-3 with TRBJ2-3, with 10 bases matching TRBD2. CDR1 is ENHRY, CDR2 SYGVKD, per germline. The trim removed 10 bases at V and 1 base at J, leaving 20 bases unmatched. The CDR3 contains 19 residues. CDR3 coding DNA: TGTGCCACCGGACCACGTAGGGCTAGCGGGGGAAGCGGCACAGATACGCAGTATTTT. Translating gives CATGPRRASGGSGTDTQYF.

The chain links TRBV15 to TRBJ2-5, with TRBD1 matching 7 bases. V was pared by 3 bases and J by 2 bases, with 12 bases of the junction left unmatched. The germline V gene encodes CDR1 LNHNV and CDR2 YYDKDF (reference sequence). CDR3 size: 17 residues. CDR3 residues: CATSSSPTGATQETQYF. The CDR3 DNA is TGTGCCACCAGCAGCAGCCCTACAGGGGCAACTCAAGAGACCCAGTACTTC.

The CDR3 coding sequence is TGTGCCAGCAGAGGGGTAAGCAATCAGCCCCAGCATTTT. Translated: CASRGVSNQPQHF. This sequence joins TRBV6-6 and TRBJ1-5, with D possibly matching TRBD1 (5 bases). V was trimmed by 6 bases and J by 1 base, leaving 7 bases between them. CDR3 size: 13 residues. Germline lookup yields CDR1 MNHNY and CDR2 SVGAGI (reference sequence).

In its sample, this clone was seen once. Other nucleotide sequences in the sample specify the same CDR3. The V call is TRBV3-1 (or the pseudogene TRBV3-2), the J call TRBJ2-2; D not resolved. The CDR3 is 14 residues long. Trimming pared 0 bases from V and 3 bases from J, leaving 5 bases between. Germline V gives CDR1 LGHDT, CDR2 YNNKEL (reference sequence). In nucleotides, the CDR3 is TGTGCCAGCAGCCAAGAACGAGACACCGGGGAGCTGTTTTTT. This sequence encodes CASSQERDTGELFF.

The rearrangement joins TRBV7-2 to TRBJ2-3, with D possibly TRBD2 on 5 matching bases. This CDR3 spans 14 amino acids. The ends were cut back, 1 base at V and 4 bases at J, with 9 bases in the middle. Germline assignment: CDR1 SGHTA and CDR2 FQGNSA. The DNA for the CDR3 is TGTGCCAGCAGCTTAGGAGTAGCGTCAGATACGCAGTATTTT. Translated, it gives CASSLGVASDTQYF.

The V call is TRBV6-5, the J call TRBJ2-7; 10 bases are shared with TRBD2. CDR3 length: 15 amino acids. Per germline, CDR1 MNHEY and CDR2 SVGAGI. Trimming took 5 bases from V and 2 from J; bases not matched to a gene: 6. CDR3 protein: CASSRTSGAPYEQYF. CDR3 bases: TGTGCCAGCAGTCGTACTAGCGGGGCACCCTACGAGCAGTACTTC.

This clone has just one count. This chain connects TRBV9 to TRBJ1-4, with 7 bases identical to TRBD1. Germline trimming cut 0 bases from V and 0 bases from J; bases unmatched to any gene: 5. The CDR3 runs 17 residues. Germline values: CDR1 SGDLS, CDR2 YYNGEE. The CDR3 DNA sequence: TGTGCCAGCAGCGTAGGTAGGACAGGAGCAACTAATGAAAAACTGTTTTTT. This gives the protein CASSVGRTGATNEKLFF.

The chain recombines TRBV3-1 (or the pseudogene TRBV3-2) with TRBJ1-3, with 10 positions matching TRBD1. From germline, CDR1 is LGHDT and CDR2 YNNKEL (reference sequence). This CDR3 is 16 amino acids long. V shed 2 bases and J 2 bases; nucleotides not matched to a gene: 3. Here the CDR3 DNA reads TGTGCCAGCAGCCAAACCGGGACAGGGGCTGGAAACACCATATATTTT. This translates into CASSQTGTGAGNTIYF.

This chain's CDR3 is CASSSGAKGRSGYTF. CDR3 bases: TGTGCCAGCAGCTCCGGGGCAAAGGGTAGGAGCGGCTACACCTTC. The V gene is TRBV5-4, the J gene TRBJ1-2, with D possibly TRBD1 on 5 matching bases. With 3 bases removed from V and 8 bases from J, the gap between germline ends came to 20 bases. Germline V gene data show CDR1 as SGHNT and CDR2 as YYREEE (reference sequence). The CDR3 covers 15 residues.

The chain couples TRBV7-8 to TRBJ2-7; TRBD2 might be the D (7 bases). The V and J ends lost 3 bases and 4 bases respectively, with 22 bases between them. The CDR3 loop spans 17 amino acids. In germline, CDR1 is SGHVS, CDR2 FQNEAQ. The CDR3 coding sequence is TGTGCCAGCAGCTTTTCTGGGGGGGCGGGCTCCTCTTACGAGCAGTACTTC. This encodes CASSFSGGAGSSYEQYF.

V and J are TRBV11-3 and TRBJ2-1; D assignment may be TRBD1 or TRBD2 (6 bases each). CDR3 length equals 14 residues. Germline V gives CDR1 SGHNT, CDR2 YENEEA. V shed 6 bases and J shed 7 bases, with 16 bases lying between them. CDR3 protein: CASRPRLGGNEQFF. DNA for the CDR3: TGTGCCAGCAGACCCCGGTTAGGGGGGAATGAGCAGTTCTTC.

The chain uses TRBV27 and TRBJ2-7; D is perhaps TRBD1 or TRBD2 (6 bases each). The V end was cut by 2 bases, the J end by 2 bases, with 13 bases between. The CDR3 is made up of 15 amino acids. Germline CDR1 MNHEY, CDR2 SMNVEV (reference sequence). CDR3 DNA sequence: TGTGCCAGCAGTTTAAGGAATGGGGGGCCCTACGAGCAGTACTTC. It specifies CASSLRNGGPYEQYF.

This chain joins TRBV28 and TRBJ2-2; no clear D. V lost 7 bases to trimming and J lost 5 bases, with 8 bases between them. Per the germline V gene, CDR1 is MDHEN and CDR2 is SYDVKM. This CDR3 is 12 amino acids long. The CDR3 coding sequence is TGTGCCAGCAAAACCACGACCGGGGAGCTGTTTTTT. Its translation is CASKTTTGELFF.

As to this clone: Different DNA sequences within this sample yield the same CDR3. This sequence joins TRBV5-4 and TRBJ2-5, with TRBD1 matching 9 bases. The junction had 6 bases not matched to a gene; V was cut back by 4 bases and J by 5 bases. The CDR3 runs 14 residues. CDR1 SGHNT and CDR2 YYREEE come from the germline V gene (reference sequence). The CDR3 nucleotides read TGTGCCAGCAGCCTACAGGGGGCGGGGGAGACCCAGTACTTC. Protein sequence: CASSLQGAGETQYF. Based on the CDR3 plus reference TRBV5-4 and TRBJ2-5, the full variable domain is ETGVTQSPTHLIKTRGQQVTLRCSSQSGHNTVSWYQQALGQGPQFIFQYYREEENGRGNFPPRFSGLQFPNYSSELNVNALELDDSALYLCASSLQGAGETQYFGPGTRLLVL.

This clone is a singleton in its sample. The CDR3 DNA reads TGTGCCAGCAGCTTAATAGGATACGAGCAGTACTTC. The encoded protein is CASSLIGYEQYF. The chain has TRBV7-2 and TRBJ2-7; D is unclear. The CDR3 has 12 amino acids. V was shortened by 2 bases and J by 4 bases, with 6 bases between the two germline ends. The germline V gene encodes CDR1 SGHTA and CDR2 FQGNSA.

The chain has TRBV7-2 and TRBJ2-3; perhaps TRBD2 as D (5 bases). This CDR3 has 12 amino acids. Germline lookup yields CDR1 SGHTA and CDR2 FQGNSA. Trimming removed 5 bases from V and 10 bases from J, with 13 bases in between. The CDR3: CASSPTSMAQYF. The CDR3 DNA reads TGTGCCAGCAGCCCCACTAGTATGGCGCAGTATTTT.

This clone was counted a single time. The rearrangement joins TRBV6-1 to TRBJ2-5; 7 positions match TRBD2. The CDR3 runs to 18 residues. Trimming cost V 1 base and J 0 bases; bases outside gene matches: 11. The germline CDR1 and CDR2 sequences are MNHNS and SASEGT. The CDR3 region is CASSEVSSGGGYQETQYF. CDR3 bases: TGTGCCAGCAGTGAAGTCAGCTCGGGAGGAGGGTACCAAGAGACCCAGTACTTC.

This chain connects TRBV3-1 (or the pseudogene TRBV3-2) to TRBJ1-2, with TRBD1 identical over 8 bases. J lost 8 bases, V lost 4 bases, and 15 bases had no gene match. Germline CDR1 LGHDT, CDR2 YNNKEL (reference sequence). The CDR3 spans 16 residues. CDR3 sequence (DNA): TGTGCCAGCAGCCGGAATAGTTACGGACAGGGAGTCGGCTACACCTTC. Translated: CASSRNSYGQGVGYTF.

The rearrangement uses TRBV27 and TRBJ1-6; 8 bases line up with TRBD1. Germline CDR1 MNHEY, CDR2 SMNVEV (reference sequence). The CDR3 covers 17 residues. V lost 4 bases to trimming and J lost 6 bases; unmatched junction nucleotides: 11. CDR3 amino acids: CASSSSYRGGSNSPLHF. The CDR3 DNA is TGTGCCAGCAGTTCATCCTACAGGGGGGGGAGTAATTCACCCCTCCACTTT.

This clone was seen once. V usage is TRBV3-1 (or the pseudogene TRBV3-2) and J usage is TRBJ1-3; D remains ambiguous. Germline V gene lookup returns CDR1 LGHDT and CDR2 YNNKEL (reference sequence). The V end was cut by 1 base, the J end by 4 bases, with 5 bases between. This CDR3 is built from 13 residues. The CDR3 here is CASSQVQGNTIYF. The CDR3 DNA follows: TGTGCCAGCAGCCAAGTACAGGGAAACACCATATATTTT.

The table lists this clone with a few counts. The chain couples TRBV6-6 to TRBJ2-2, with TRBD1 as a possible D gene (6 bases). Germline V gene sequence: CDR1 MNHNY, CDR2 SVGAGI (reference sequence). CDR3 length: 15 residues. Deletions cut 2 bases from V and 2 bases from J, with 9 bases between. The CDR3 nucleotides read TGTGCCAGCAGTTACGACAGGACCAACACCGGGGAGCTGTTTTTT. This translates into CASSYDRTNTGELFF.

This sequence joins TRBV2 and TRBJ1-1, with D possibly matching TRBD1 (5 bases). This CDR3 comprises 14 residues. V shed 6 bases and J shed 0 bases, with 11 bases lying between them. Germline V CDR1 and CDR2: SNHLY, FYNNEI. In nucleotides, the CDR3 is TGTGCCAGCAGGGGGGTCATGATGAACACTGAAGCTTTCTTT. It codes for CASRGVMMNTEAFF.

This chain joins TRBV5-1 and TRBJ1-5; a weak D match, TRBD1 (6 bases). Germline V CDR1 and CDR2: SGHRS, YFSETQ. The CDR3 consists of 15 residues. V was pared by 5 bases and J by 0 bases, with 12 bases between. The CDR3 DNA is TGCGCCAGCAGGCAGACAGGAGATAGCAATCAGCCCCAGCATTTT. As protein: CASRQTGDSNQPQHF.

The chain links TRBV2 to TRBJ2-6; the D is unclear. The CDR3 is 11 amino acids. V was shortened by 4 bases and J by 12 bases, with 7 bases between the two germline ends. Germline assignment: CDR1 SNHLY and CDR2 FYNNEI. CDR3 sequence: CASSVSSVLTF. Written as DNA, the CDR3 is TGTGCCAGCAGTGTGTCGTCCGTCCTGACTTTC.

V gene TRBV19 combines with J gene TRBJ2-1, with 10 bases identical to TRBD2. This CDR3 has 15 amino acids. V gave up 4 bases and J gave up 3 bases; unmatched junction bases: 3. Germline assignment: CDR1 LNHDA and CDR2 SQIVND (reference sequence). The CDR3 region is CASSTRTSGYNEQFF. DNA of the CDR3: TGTGCCAGTAGTACCCGGACTAGCGGCTACAATGAGCAGTTCTTC.

The chain combines TRBV19 with TRBJ2-7; maybe TRBD2 (6 bases). Germline V CDR1 and CDR2: LNHDA, SQIVND (reference sequence). The V end was cut by 1 base, the J end by 3 bases, with 16 bases between. The CDR3 totals 16 residues. In DNA form, the CDR3 reads TGTGCCAGTAGTATAGTATCGGGGAGGCCCCTCTACGAGCAGTACTTC. It translates to CASSIVSGRPLYEQYF.